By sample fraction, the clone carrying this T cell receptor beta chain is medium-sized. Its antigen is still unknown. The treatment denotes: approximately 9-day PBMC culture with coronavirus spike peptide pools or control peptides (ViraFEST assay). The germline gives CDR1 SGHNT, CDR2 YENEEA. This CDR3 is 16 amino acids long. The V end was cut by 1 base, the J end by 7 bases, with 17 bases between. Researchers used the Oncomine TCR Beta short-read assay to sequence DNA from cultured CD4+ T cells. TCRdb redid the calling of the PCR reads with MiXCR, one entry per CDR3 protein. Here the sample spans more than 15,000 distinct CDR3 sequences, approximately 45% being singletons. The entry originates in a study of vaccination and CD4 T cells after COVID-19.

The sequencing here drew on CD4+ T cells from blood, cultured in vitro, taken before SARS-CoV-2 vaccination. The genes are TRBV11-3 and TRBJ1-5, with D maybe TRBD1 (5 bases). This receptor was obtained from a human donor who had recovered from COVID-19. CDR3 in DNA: TGTGCCAGCAGCTTAGCCCACGGGGCAGGGCTCCAGCCCCAGCATTTT. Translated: CASSLAHGAGLQPQHF.